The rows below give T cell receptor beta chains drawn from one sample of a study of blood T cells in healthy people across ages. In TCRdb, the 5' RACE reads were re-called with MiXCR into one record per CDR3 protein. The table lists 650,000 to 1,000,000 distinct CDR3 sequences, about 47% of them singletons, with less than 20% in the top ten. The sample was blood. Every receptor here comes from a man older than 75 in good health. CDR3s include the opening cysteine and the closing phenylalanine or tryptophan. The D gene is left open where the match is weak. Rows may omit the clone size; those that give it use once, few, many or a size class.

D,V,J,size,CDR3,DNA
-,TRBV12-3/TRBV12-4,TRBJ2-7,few,CASKRDPSSYEQYF,TGTGCCAGCAAGAGAGATCCGAGCTCCTACGAGCAGTACTTC
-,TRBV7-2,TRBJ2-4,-,CASSVRDGGRLIAKNIQYF,TGTGCCAGCAGCGTTCGGGACGGGGGGCGCCTTATAGCCAAAAACATTCAGTACTTC
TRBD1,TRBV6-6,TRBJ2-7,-,CASISAGGNYEQYF,TGTGCCAGTATAAGCGCAGGGGGTAACTACGAGCAGTACTTC
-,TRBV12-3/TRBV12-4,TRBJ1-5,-,CASRGGYQPQHF,TGTGCCAGCAGAGGAGGGTACCAGCCCCAGCATTTT
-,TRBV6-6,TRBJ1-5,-,CASREGGIAQPQHF,TGTGCCAGCAGGGAGGGGGGAATTGCACAGCCCCAGCATTTT
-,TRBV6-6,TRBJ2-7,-,CASKPSGLSYEQYF,TGTGCCAGCAAGCCTTCGGGGCTTTCCTACGAGCAGTACTTC
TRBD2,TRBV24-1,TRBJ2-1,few,CATSDPTSGRNEQFF,TGTGCCACCAGTGATCCCACTAGCGGGAGAAATGAGCAGTTCTTC
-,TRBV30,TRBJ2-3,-,CAWALSTDTQYF,TGTGCCTGGGCCCTTAGCACAGATACGCAGTATTTT
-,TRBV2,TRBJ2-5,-,CASESRRDQETQYF,TGTGCCAGTGAGTCCCGACGGGACCAAGAGACCCAGTACTTC
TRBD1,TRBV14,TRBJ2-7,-,CASSQDRKETGNTYEQYF,TGTGCCAGCAGCCAAGATCGAAAAGAGACAGGGAATACCTACGAGCAGTACTTC
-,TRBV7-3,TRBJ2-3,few,CASSFTSSSDTQYF,TGTGCCAGCAGCTTTACTAGCAGCTCAGATACGCAGTATTTT
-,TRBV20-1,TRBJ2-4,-,CSAARDSLYKNIQYF,TGCAGTGCTGCGCGGGACAGCCTATACAAAAACATTCAGTACTTC
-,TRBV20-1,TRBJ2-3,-,CSAGDSYSTDTQYF,TGCAGTGCTGGGGACTCTTATAGCACAGATACGCAGTATTTT
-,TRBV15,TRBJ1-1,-,CATSRDVSGDTEAFF,TGTGCCACCAGCAGAGATGTTTCAGGGGACACTGAAGCTTTCTTT
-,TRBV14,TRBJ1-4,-,CASSQEQSPNEKLFF,TGTGCCAGCAGCCAAGAACAGTCTCCGAATGAAAAACTGTTTTTT
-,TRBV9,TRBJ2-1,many,CASSVAGNEQFF,TGTGCCAGCAGCGTAGCTGGGAATGAGCAGTTCTTC
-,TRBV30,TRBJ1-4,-,CAWNEATNEKLFF,TGTGCCTGGAACGAAGCAACTAATGAAAAACTGTTTTTT
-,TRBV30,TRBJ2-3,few,CAWGLQRADTDTQYF,TGTGCCTGGGGTTTACAGCGAGCGGACACAGATACGCAGTATTTT